The 12 T cell receptor beta chains below were found in one sample sequenced in a study of blood T cell repertoires in COVID-19. Sequencing was performed with immunoSEQ multiplex PCR; in TCRdb, only in-frame clones are kept and a portion is missing. Counted here are some 240,000 clones, 75% to 90% occurring once; the ten biggest clones make up over 2.5%. Sequenced material: PBMCs or T cells enriched from blood (not recorded which). All receptors derive from a woman in her 40s who had been exposed to COVID-19.

V and J are TRBV7-2 and TRBJ2-5; 7 bases map to TRBD1. This CDR3 is built from 15 residues. From germline, CDR1 is SGHTA and CDR2 FQGNSA. With V trimmed by 5 bases and J by 0 bases, 6 bases remained unmatched. CDR3 nucleotide sequence: TGTGCCAGCAGCGTCCCGGGACAGTACCAAGAGACCCAGTACTTC. This gives the protein CASSVPGQYQETQYF.

The V and J genes are TRBV28 and TRBJ1-2; the match to TRBD1 covers 9 bases. This CDR3 has 14 residues. The germline V gene has CDR1 MDHEN and CDR2 SYDVKM. The V segment lost 10 bases and the J segment 7 bases; nucleotides outside the gene matches: 13. The CDR3 DNA follows: TGTGCCATCCCAAACCGGGACAGGGCATTTGGCTACACCTTC. Amino acid sequence: CAIPNRDRAFGYTF.

The chain recombines TRBV19 with TRBJ1-1, with D perhaps TRBD1 (5 bases). Deletions cut 0 bases from V and 6 bases from J, with 11 bases between. Germline CDR1 is LNHDA and CDR2 is SQIVND (reference sequence). The CDR3 is made up of 14 amino acids. CDR3 in amino acids: CASSIEGRAAEAFF. The CDR3 DNA follows: TGTGCCAGTAGTATAGAGGGCAGGGCTGCTGAAGCTTTCTTT.

This rearrangement joins TRBV5-1 to TRBJ1-1, with D possibly matching TRBD1 (5 bases). In germline, CDR1 is SGHRS, CDR2 YFSETQ. The V gene lost 2 bases and the J gene lost 2 bases, with 10 bases spanning the gap. The CDR3 runs to 14 residues. The CDR3 is CASSFQGVNTEAFF. CDR3 bases: TGCGCCAGCAGCTTCCAAGGGGTAAACACTGAAGCTTTCTTT.

The CDR3 sequence is CASSYPDNRGYTF. CDR3 DNA sequence: TGTGCCAGCAGTTACCCAGACAACCGTGGCTACACCTTC. V and J are TRBV6-2 or TRBV6-3 and TRBJ1-2; D gene unclear. The CDR3 contains 13 residues. V was cut by 2 bases and J by 7 bases, with 11 bases left in between. Germline CDR1 MNHEY, CDR2 SVGEGT.

V and J are TRBV29-1 and TRBJ1-1; TRBD1 matches 7 bases. Germline V lookup: CDR1 SQVTM, CDR2 ANQGSEA. Losses at the gene ends were 7 bases for V and 1 base for J; bases not matched to a gene: 12. This CDR3 has 15 residues. The CDR3 DNA reads as TGCAGCGCTAAGAGAGGGGACAGCGGGAACACTGAAGCTTTCTTT. It is translated as CSAKRGDSGNTEAFF.

The rearrangement links TRBV6-6 to TRBJ2-3; TRBD2 matches at 7 bases. Germline CDR1 and CDR2: MNHNY and SVGAGI (reference sequence). With 8 bases clipped from V and 1 base from J, the junction kept 6 bases outside the gene matches. The length of the CDR3 is 14 residues. The CDR3, as DNA: TGTGCCAGCCAACCCCGGGGGGGCACAGATACGCAGTATTTT. Amino acids: CASQPRGGTDTQYF.

The genes are TRBV29-1 and TRBJ2-5; 9 nucleotides align to TRBD2. This CDR3 contains 15 residues. Germline values: CDR1 SQVTM, CDR2 ANQGSEA. The V segment lost 3 bases and the J segment 6 bases; nucleotides outside the gene matches: 11. The CDR3 here is CSVDSGSGSWKTQYF. CDR3 nucleotide sequence: TGCAGCGTTGACTCCGGTAGCGGGAGTTGGAAGACCCAGTACTTC.

V gene TRBV4-1 combines with J gene TRBJ2-7, with TRBD1 matching over 8 bases. V dropped 0 bases and J dropped 5; count of bases not matched to a gene: 6. This CDR3 is 15 amino acids long. In germline, CDR1 is MGHRA, CDR2 YSYEKL. This chain's CDR3 is CASSQDGQGSDEQYF. CDR3 sequence (DNA): TGCGCCAGCAGCCAAGATGGACAGGGTAGCGACGAGCAGTACTTC.

For the CDR3, the DNA is TGTGCCAGTAGTATCGGACAGGGGCGATGGCAGCCCCAGCATTTT. This sequence encodes CASSIGQGRWQPQHF. This sequence joins TRBV19 and TRBJ1-5, with 9 bases lining up with TRBD1. Germline CDR1 and CDR2: LNHDA and SQIVND (reference sequence). This CDR3 is 15 amino acids long. V dropped 3 bases and J dropped 7; count of bases not matched to a gene: 7.

The V and J genes are TRBV3-1 (or the pseudogene TRBV3-2) and TRBJ1-4; D is ambiguous. Germline V lookup: CDR1 LGHDT, CDR2 YNNKEL (reference sequence). V dropped 1 base and J dropped 5 bases, with 8 bases sitting between them. This CDR3 comprises 14 residues. The CDR3 nucleotides are TGTGCCAGCAGCCAAGGGCGGGAAAATGAAAAACTGTTTTTT. Its translation: CASSQGRENEKLFF.

The genes are TRBV7-2 and TRBJ1-1; 8 positions match TRBD1. Germline V CDR1 and CDR2: SGHTA, FQGNSA. The length of the CDR3 is 16 residues. V was clipped by 5 bases and J by 1 base; unmatched bases: 9. In DNA, the CDR3 is TGTGCCAGCAGCGAGCTGGCAGGGGGCGAGAACACTGAAGCTTTCTTT. This gives the protein CASSELAGGENTEAFF.